These 20 T cell receptor beta chains share one sample of origin, sequenced in a study of cytomegalovirus exposure and HLA in healthy donors. This PCR relied on a set of 60 Vbeta primers and 13 Jbeta primers. The data were produced by immunoSEQ multiplex PCR, yet TCRdb's version contains in-frame clones alone and is incomplete. The data contain some 170,000 clones, around 75% of them singletons. Sample: PBMCs. The receptors originated from a male donor in good health and CMV-seronegative.

The V call is TRBV18, the J call TRBJ1-5; 7 bases match TRBD1. CDR1 and CDR2 from the germline V gene are KGHSH and LQKENI. Germline trimming cut 3 bases from V and 4 bases from J; bases unmatched to any gene: 3. The CDR3 runs 14 residues. The CDR3: CASSPNRGNQPQHF. The CDR3 region has the DNA TGTGCCAGCTCACCTAACAGGGGAAATCAGCCCCAGCATTTT.

This clone was observed a few times. The chain is built from TRBV28 and TRBJ2-1, with 9 bases matching TRBD2. The CDR3 covers 16 residues. Unmatched junction bases numbered 14, after V lost 6 bases and J lost 8 bases. Germline V gene data show CDR1 as MDHEN and CDR2 as SYDVKM. The chain's CDR3 is CASSETLAGILYEQFF. CDR3 DNA sequence: TGTGCCAGCAGCGAGACCCTAGCGGGGATTTTGTATGAGCAGTTCTTC.

This chain joins TRBV4-1 and TRBJ2-3; 7 positions match TRBD1. CDR3 length: 15 amino acids. CDR1 MGHRA and CDR2 YSYEKL come from the germline V gene. J lost 4 bases, V lost 3 bases, and 7 bases had no gene match. CDR3 residues: CASSHVHRGSDTQYF. The CDR3 nucleotides are TGCGCCAGCAGCCATGTACACAGGGGTTCAGATACGCAGTATTTT.

The chain is built from TRBV6-4 and TRBJ2-1; the match to TRBD2 covers 9 bases. CDR3 length: 16 residues. Trimming took 2 bases from V and 0 from J; bases not matched to a gene: 2. CDR1 MRHNA and CDR2 SNTAGT come from the germline V gene. CDR3 region: CASSDLSGSSYNEQFF. CDR3 sequence (DNA): TGTGCCAGCAGTGACCTTAGCGGGAGCTCCTACAATGAGCAGTTCTTC.

The rearrangement uses TRBV7-2 and TRBJ1-2, with 8 nucleotides matching TRBD1. With 6 bases clipped from V and 3 bases from J, the junction kept 3 bases outside the gene matches. CDR1 is SGHTA and CDR2 is FQGNSA in the germline V gene. CDR3 length: 13 amino acids. CDR3 bases: TGTGCCAGCAGTACGGACAGGGACTATGGCTACACCTTC. Its translation: CASSTDRDYGYTF.

This clone was recorded only once. Other DNA sequences within the sample encode an identical CDR3. The chain couples TRBV9 to TRBJ2-3; D might be TRBD2 (5 bases). This CDR3 region has 13 residues. The V end was cut by 2 bases, the J end by 1 base, with 5 bases between. From germline, CDR1 is SGDLS and CDR2 YYNGEE. CDR3 in amino acids: CASSVEGTDTQYF. The CDR3, as DNA: TGTGCCAGCAGCGTGGAGGGCACAGATACGCAGTATTTT.

This clone was seen a single time. The rearrangement links TRBV30 to TRBJ2-1, with 10 bases aligning to TRBD2. J was trimmed by 8 bases and V by 5 bases; bases with no gene match: 15. This CDR3 region has 16 residues. Germline CDR1 GTSNPN, CDR2 SVGIG (reference sequence). The CDR3 nucleotides read TGTGCCTGGGCTCCCGCAGCGGGGGGGCGGAGGGATGAGCAGTTCTTC. This sequence encodes CAWAPAAGGRRDEQFF.

This clone was counted a few times. Its ends do not fully match the called genes, so a read error is possible. The V call is TRBV4-1, the J call TRBJ2-3; TRBD2 aligns across 8 bases. The CDR3 runs to 16 residues. Looked up from germline, CDR1 is MGHRA and CDR2 is YSYEKL. The CDR3 is CASSQENSGGADTQYF. CDR3 DNA: TGTGCCAGCAGCCAAGAGAACTCCGGGGGGGCGGATACGCAGTATTTT.

The gene calls are TRBV30 and TRBJ1-2; 9 nucleotides agree with TRBD1. V lost 3 bases and J lost 8; bases outside the gene matches: 7. The CDR3 spans 13 residues. Germline CDR1 reads GTSNPN; CDR2 reads SVGIG (reference sequence). The CDR3 is CAWSLGQGSGYTF. CDR3 in DNA: TGTGCCTGGAGCCTAGGACAGGGGAGCGGCTACACCTTC. Full variable domain (outside the CDR3, taken from reference TRBV30 and TRBJ1-2): SQTIHQWPATLVQPVGSPLSLECTVEGTSNPNLYWYRQAAGRGLQLLFYSVGIGQISSEVPQNLSASRPQDRQFILSSKKLLLSDSGFYLCAWSLGQGSGYTFGSGTRLTVV.

The chain combines TRBV27 with TRBJ2-5; D is perhaps TRBD1 (5 bases). The CDR3 consists of 14 residues. V lost 1 base, J lost 4 bases, and 10 bases lay in between. CDR1 is MNHEY, CDR2 SMNVEV, per germline (reference sequence). The DNA of the CDR3 is TGTGCCAGCAGTTTATGGGGCAGGGCAGAGACCCAGTACTTC. Amino acid sequence: CASSLWGRAETQYF.

The V gene is TRBV5-1, the J gene TRBJ1-6; no clear D gene. This CDR3 spans 14 amino acids. Deletions cut 1 base from V and 7 bases from J, with 9 bases between. Germline loops: CDR1 SGHRS, CDR2 YFSETQ. CDR3 residues: CASSLMTQNSPLHF. CDR3 sequence (DNA): TGCGCCAGCAGCTTGATGACACAGAATTCACCCCTCCACTTT.

The genes are TRBV30 and TRBJ1-4, with a possible D match to TRBD1 (5 bases). Germline V gene data show CDR1 as GTSNPN and CDR2 as SVGIG (reference sequence). CDR3 length: 14 amino acids. V was shortened by 1 base and J by 8 bases, with 14 bases between the two germline ends. CDR3 region: CAWSENLRGEKLFF. The CDR3 DNA reads as TGTGCCTGGAGTGAGAACCTAAGGGGCGAAAAACTGTTTTTT.

The chain's CDR3 is CASRTLYSNQPQHF. CDR3 in DNA: TGTGCCAGCAGGACACTTTATAGCAATCAGCCCCAGCATTTT. The chain joins TRBV27 to TRBJ1-5; D remains unclear. With 6 bases removed from V and 0 bases from J, the gap between germline ends came to 9 bases. This CDR3 has 14 amino acids. Germline V gene sequence: CDR1 MNHEY, CDR2 SMNVEV (reference sequence).

In DNA, the CDR3 is TGCGCCAGCAGCCAATTAATCCTCTTGACTGGGGCTAATAGGAACACCATATATTTT. Translated: CASSQLILLTGANRNTIYF. V usage is TRBV4-1 and J usage is TRBJ1-3; D might be TRBD1 (5 bases). The length of the CDR3 is 19 residues. From germline, CDR1 is MGHRA and CDR2 YSYEKL. Trimming took 2 bases from V and 7 from J, leaving 27 bases between them.

CDR3 protein: CASSFRGSEYSETQYF. In DNA, the CDR3 is TGTGCCAGCAGTTTTCGCGGGAGTGAGTATTCGGAGACCCAGTACTTC. This chain connects TRBV28 to TRBJ2-5, with 7 nucleotides matching TRBD2. CDR1 is MDHEN and CDR2 is SYDVKM in the germline V gene. The CDR3 has 16 amino acids. With 3 bases clipped from V and 5 bases from J, the junction kept 12 bases outside the gene matches.

V is TRBV19 and J is TRBJ2-5, with D possibly matching TRBD1 (5 bases). Per the germline V gene, CDR1 is LNHDA and CDR2 is SQIVND (reference sequence). V lost 5 bases to trimming and J lost 1 base, with 14 bases between them. CDR3 length: 15 amino acids. CDR3 amino acids: CASSFQGVSQETQYF. In DNA, the CDR3 is TGTGCCAGTAGTTTCCAGGGTGTCTCCCAAGAGACCCAGTACTTC.

The chain couples TRBV6-5 to TRBJ2-4; D is possibly TRBD1 (5 bases). CDR1 is MNHEY and CDR2 is SVGAGI in the germline V gene. This CDR3 has 13 residues. Trimming removed 5 bases from V and 4 bases from J, with 9 bases in between. Here the CDR3 DNA reads TGTGCCAGCAGTGGAAGACAGAAAAACATTCAGTACTTC. It codes for CASSGRQKNIQYF.

On this clone: One end of the junction fails to match germline, which may point to a read error. The chain combines TRBV11-2 with TRBJ1-2; D uncertain. Germline-derived CDR1 and CDR2 are SGHAT and FQNNGV. This CDR3 is built from 14 residues. The DNA of the CDR3 is TGTGCCAGCAGAGCTGGGGAGAGCATCTATGGCTGCACCTTC. It encodes CASRAGESIYGCTF.

The gene calls are TRBV5-1 and TRBJ2-2, with TRBD2 identical over 7 bases. Germline V CDR1 and CDR2: SGHRS, YFSETQ. The CDR3 loop spans 15 amino acids. V shed 4 bases, J shed 2 bases, and the junction held 5 bases outside the gene matches. In DNA form, the CDR3 reads TGCGCCAGCAGCAATTTAGCGGGTAACACCGGGGAGCTGTTTTTT. It specifies CASSNLAGNTGELFF.

V usage is TRBV7-7 and J usage is TRBJ2-7; 10 positions match TRBD1. V gave up 5 bases and J gave up 1 base; unmatched junction bases: 2. The CDR3 has 14 residues. Germline CDR1 SSHAT, CDR2 FNYEAQ (reference sequence). CDR3 sequence reads: CASSAGQGSYEQYF. Written as DNA, the CDR3 is TGTGCCAGCAGCGCGGGACAGGGGTCCTACGAGCAGTACTTC.